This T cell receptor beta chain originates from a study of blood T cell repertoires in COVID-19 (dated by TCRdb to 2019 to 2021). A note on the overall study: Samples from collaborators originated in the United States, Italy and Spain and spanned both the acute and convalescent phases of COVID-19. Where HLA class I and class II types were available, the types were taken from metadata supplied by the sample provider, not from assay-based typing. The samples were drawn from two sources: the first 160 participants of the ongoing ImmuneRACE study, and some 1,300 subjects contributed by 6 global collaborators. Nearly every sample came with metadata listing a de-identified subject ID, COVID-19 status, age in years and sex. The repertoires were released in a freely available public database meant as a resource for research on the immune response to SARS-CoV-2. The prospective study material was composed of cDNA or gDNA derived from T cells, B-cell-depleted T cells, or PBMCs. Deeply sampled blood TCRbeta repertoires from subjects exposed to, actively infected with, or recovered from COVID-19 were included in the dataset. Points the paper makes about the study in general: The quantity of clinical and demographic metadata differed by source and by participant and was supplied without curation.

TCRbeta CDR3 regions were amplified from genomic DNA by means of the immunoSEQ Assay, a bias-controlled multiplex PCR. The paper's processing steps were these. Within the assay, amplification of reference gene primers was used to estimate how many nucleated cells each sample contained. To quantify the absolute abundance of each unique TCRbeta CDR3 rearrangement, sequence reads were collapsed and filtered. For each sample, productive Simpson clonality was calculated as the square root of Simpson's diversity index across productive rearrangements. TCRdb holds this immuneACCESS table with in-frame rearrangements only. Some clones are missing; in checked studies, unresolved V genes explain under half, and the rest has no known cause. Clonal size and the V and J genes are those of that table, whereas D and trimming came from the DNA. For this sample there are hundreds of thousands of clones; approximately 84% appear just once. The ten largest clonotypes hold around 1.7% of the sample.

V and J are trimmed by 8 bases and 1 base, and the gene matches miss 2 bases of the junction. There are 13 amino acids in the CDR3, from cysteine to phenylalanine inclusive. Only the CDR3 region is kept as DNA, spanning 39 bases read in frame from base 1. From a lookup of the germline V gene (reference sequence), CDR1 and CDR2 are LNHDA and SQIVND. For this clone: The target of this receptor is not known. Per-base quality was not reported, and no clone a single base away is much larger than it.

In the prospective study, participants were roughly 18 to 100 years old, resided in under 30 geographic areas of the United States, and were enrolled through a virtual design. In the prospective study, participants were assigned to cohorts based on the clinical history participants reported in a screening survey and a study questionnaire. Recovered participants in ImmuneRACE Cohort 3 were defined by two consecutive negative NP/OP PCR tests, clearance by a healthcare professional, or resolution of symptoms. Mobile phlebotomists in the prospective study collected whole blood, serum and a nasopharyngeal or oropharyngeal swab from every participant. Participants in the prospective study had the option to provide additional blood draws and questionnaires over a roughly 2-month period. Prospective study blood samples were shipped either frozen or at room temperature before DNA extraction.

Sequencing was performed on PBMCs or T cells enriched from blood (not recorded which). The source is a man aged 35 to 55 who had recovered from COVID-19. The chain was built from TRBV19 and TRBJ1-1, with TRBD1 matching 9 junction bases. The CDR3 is CASGDRENTEAFF. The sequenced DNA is TGTGCCAGTGGGGACAGGGAGAACACTGAAGCTTTCTTT.